The 25 T cell receptor beta chains listed next were all sequenced from one sample in a study of T cell responses to AZD1222 COVID-19 vaccine. Repertoires were generated with immunoSEQ multiplex PCR, while TCRdb's copy carries only in-frame clones and drops some. There are more than 55,000 clones in the sample; about 80% occur only once, and 3% to 4% lies in the top ten. Sequences were derived from peripheral blood, sampled 28 days after the second AZD1222 dose. The receptors were sampled from an adult who received the AZD1222 COVID-19 vaccine.

The rearrangement joins TRBV5-6 to TRBJ2-1; 10 bases agree with TRBD2. Germline trimming cut 4 bases from V and 8 bases from J; bases unmatched to any gene: 9. The CDR3 totals 15 residues. The germline V gene encodes CDR1 SGHDT and CDR2 YYEEEE. The CDR3 sequence: CASSKERGGKDEQFF. The DNA of the CDR3 is TGTGCCAGCAGCAAGGAGCGGGGGGGCAAGGATGAGCAGTTCTTC. Using reference TRBV5-6 and TRBJ2-1 for the parts outside the CDR3, the full variable domain is DAGVTQSPTHLIKTRGQQVTLRCSPKSGHDTVSWYQQALGQGPQFIFQYYEEEERQRGNFPDRFSGHQFPNYSSELNVNALLLGDSALYLCASSKERGGKDEQFFGPGTRLTVL.

V usage is TRBV30 and J usage is TRBJ1-5, with D uncertain. Germline lookup yields CDR1 GTSNPN and CDR2 SVGIG (reference sequence). The V and J ends lost 4 bases and 3 bases respectively, with 10 bases between them. This CDR3 is 13 amino acids long. For the CDR3, the DNA is TGTGCCTGGACCTCGCGGACCAATCAGCCCCAGCATTTT. It encodes CAWTSRTNQPQHF.

The chain has TRBV7-2 and TRBJ2-5; a possible D gene is TRBD2 (5 bases). This CDR3 has 15 amino acids. Looked up from germline, CDR1 is SGHTA and CDR2 is FQGNSA. V was clipped by 0 bases and J by 5 bases, with 13 bases between them. The DNA of the CDR3 is TGTGCCAGCAGCTTAGCGCAGGCCGGGGTGGAGACCCAGTACTTC. Translating gives CASSLAQAGVETQYF.

This clone showed up just once. The chain uses TRBV21-1 and TRBJ1-2; the table names TRBD1, a call not compared with the DNA. TRBV21-1 counts as a pseudogene. CDR3 length: 15 residues. The CDR3 DNA reads TGTGCCAGCAGCTCCCGGACAGGGGGCAACTATGGCTACACCTTC. Amino acid sequence: CASSSRTGGNYGYTF.

A word on this clone: One junction end does not reproduce the germline sequence, and a read error may be involved. This chain links TRBV18 with TRBJ1-3; D ambiguous. Per germline, CDR1 KGHSH and CDR2 LQKENI. This CDR3 is built from 13 residues. CDR3 region: CASSPREGNTIYF. The CDR3 DNA reads as TGTGCCAGCTCTCCACGTGAGGGAAACACCATATATTTT.

The chain couples TRBV28 to TRBJ1-2; D call uncertain. Germline V CDR1 and CDR2: MDHEN, SYDVKM. V lost 3 bases and J lost 2, with 7 bases in between. This CDR3 contains 13 residues. CDR3 residues: CASSLTANYGYTF. In nucleotides, the CDR3 is TGTGCCAGCAGTTTGACGGCCAACTATGGCTACACCTTC.

The chain has TRBV19 and TRBJ2-1; possible D gene TRBD2, 6 bases. Trimming removed 3 bases at V and 5 bases at J, with 14 bases between. This CDR3 is built from 15 residues. Germline loops: CDR1 LNHDA, CDR2 SQIVND (reference sequence). As DNA, the CDR3 is TGTGCCAGTAGTATCATGGGGGGACCCGACAATGAGCAGTTCTTC. This codes for CASSIMGGPDNEQFF.

The chain couples TRBV28 to TRBJ1-2; 8 bases align to TRBD1. The V gene end was trimmed by 7 bases and the J gene end by 7 bases; junction bases not matched to a gene: 5. Germline CDR1 reads MDHEN; CDR2 reads SYDVKM. CDR3 size: 12 residues. DNA for the CDR3: TGTGCCAGCAAGGACAGGGCGGCTGGCTACACCTTC. It specifies CASKDRAAGYTF.

The chain is built from TRBV6-5 and TRBJ2-2, with D hard to call. Trimming removed 4 bases at V and 3 bases at J, with 3 bases between. The V gene's germline CDR1 is MNHEY and CDR2 SVGAGI. This CDR3 spans 12 amino acids. The CDR3 region is CASSFYTGELFF. CDR3 nucleotides: TGTGCCAGCAGTTTCTACACCGGGGAGCTGTTTTTT.

V usage is TRBV6-5 and J usage is TRBJ1-5; 7 bases are shared with TRBD1. The CDR3 totals 14 residues. The germline V gene encodes CDR1 MNHEY and CDR2 SVGAGI. Unmatched junction bases numbered 10, after V lost 7 bases and J lost 7 bases. In DNA form, the CDR3 reads TGTGCCAGCACACTCCCGGGAGGGGGCCAGCCCCAGCATTTT. Residues: CASTLPGGGQPQHF.

This clone has a handful of counts. This sequence joins TRBV7-9 and TRBJ2-7; TRBD1 might be the D (5 bases). V lost 2 bases to trimming and J lost 9 bases, with 14 bases between them. The CDR3 spans 13 residues. Per germline, CDR1 SEHNR and CDR2 FQNEAQ (reference sequence). The CDR3 spells CASSLNRDSGQYF. The DNA of the CDR3 is TGTGCCAGCAGCTTAAATCGAGACAGTGGGCAGTACTTC.

The chain links TRBV12-3 or TRBV12-4 to TRBJ2-3; D ambiguous. The CDR3 is 12 residues long. V was trimmed by 5 bases and J by 3 bases, leaving 6 bases between them. CDR3 residues: CASSHPTDTQYF. The CDR3 bases are TGTGCCAGCAGTCACCCTACAGATACGCAGTATTTT.

The gene calls are TRBV6-5 and TRBJ2-3; TRBD2 matches at 9 bases. Trimming took 1 base from V and 5 from J; bases not matched to a gene: 7. CDR3 length equals 16 residues. The germline V gene has CDR1 MNHEY and CDR2 SVGAGI. CDR3 DNA: TGTGCCAGCAGTTACTGGGCGGGGGGGCGTAAAGATACGCAGTATTTT. It encodes CASSYWAGGRKDTQYF.

J is TRBJ2-5 and V is TRBV7-2, with TRBD2 matching over 10 bases. The germline V gene has CDR1 SGHTA and CDR2 FQGNSA. CDR3 length: 16 residues. V shed 4 bases and J 2 bases; nucleotides not matched to a gene: 7. The CDR3 bases are TGTGCCAGCAGCTCTATAGCGGGGGGTTATCAAGAGACCCAGTACTTC. This translates into CASSSIAGGYQETQYF.

With regard to this clone: One end of the junction does not line up with germline, which may come from a read error. J is TRBJ2-1 and V is TRBV6-1; 13 bases fit TRBD2. The CDR3 spans 14 residues. CDR1 and CDR2 from the germline V gene are MNHNS and SASEGT. In DNA, the CDR3 is TGTGCCAGCAGGGAAGGACTAGCGGGGGTTGAGCAGTTCTTC. Its protein product is CASREGLAGVEQFF.

The chain links TRBV7-9 to TRBJ2-5; TRBD2 is a possible D gene (6 bases). Per the germline V gene, CDR1 is SEHNR and CDR2 is FQNEAQ (reference sequence). The CDR3 is made up of 14 amino acids. V shed 0 bases and J shed 5 bases, with 10 bases lying between them. CDR3 in amino acids: CASSLAEGRETQYF. The DNA of the CDR3 is TGTGCCAGCAGCTTAGCGGAGGGAAGGGAGACCCAGTACTTC.

This chain connects TRBV6-5 to TRBJ1-3, with a weak D call TRBD1 (5 bases). Germline V gene lookup returns CDR1 MNHEY and CDR2 SVGAGI. V shed 7 bases and J shed 1 base, with 14 bases lying between them. The CDR3 loop spans 15 amino acids. The CDR3 is CASTRASGSGNTIYF. For the CDR3, the DNA is TGTGCCAGCACCAGGGCCTCAGGGTCTGGAAACACCATATATTTT.

This rearrangement joins TRBV5-6 to TRBJ1-2; 9 positions agree with TRBD1. Germline lookup yields CDR1 SGHDT and CDR2 YYEEEE. V was clipped by 5 bases and J by 4 bases; unmatched bases: 6. The CDR3 has 14 residues. CDR3 protein: CASRETGGSYGYTF. For the CDR3, the DNA is TGTGCCAGCAGGGAGACAGGGGGAAGCTATGGCTACACCTTC. The variable domain in full, with the rest retrieved from reference TRBV5-6 and TRBJ1-2, is DAGVTQSPTHLIKTRGQQVTLRCSPKSGHDTVSWYQQALGQGPQFIFQYYEEEERQRGNFPDRFSGHQFPNYSSELNVNALLLGDSALYLCASRETGGSYGYTFGSGTRLTVV.

The V gene is TRBV18, the J gene TRBJ1-5; 8 positions agree with TRBD1. The CDR3 extends over 15 amino acids. The junction had 5 bases not matched to a gene; V was cut back by 4 bases and J by 3 bases. The germline gives CDR1 KGHSH, CDR2 LQKENI. The CDR3 sequence is CASSRTGQPNQPQHF. In DNA form, the CDR3 reads TGTGCCAGCTCACGGACAGGGCAACCCAATCAGCCCCAGCATTTT.

The gene calls are TRBV25-1 and TRBJ1-2; D call uncertain. Germline CDR1 is MGHDK and CDR2 is SYGVNS. V shed 4 bases and J shed 2 bases, with 8 bases lying between them. The CDR3 sequence is 13 residues long. CDR3 protein: CASSGQKNYGYTF. In nucleotides, the CDR3 is TGTGCCAGCAGTGGGCAAAAAAACTATGGCTACACCTTC.

This clone was detected once. DNA for the CDR3: TGCGCCAGCAGCCAAGAAGAGGCAGGGAGAAACACCATATATTTT. This codes for CASSQEEAGRNTIYF. The chain uses TRBV4-1 and TRBJ1-3; D perhaps matches TRBD1 (5 bases). Germline V gene lookup returns CDR1 MGHRA and CDR2 YSYEKL. The V end lost 0 bases, the J end lost 5 bases, and 11 bases lay between the germline ends. CDR3 size: 15 residues.

The chain couples TRBV7-2 to TRBJ1-5; no reliable D call. Germline V gene data show CDR1 as SGHTA and CDR2 as FQGNSA. V was cut by 5 bases and J by 7 bases, with 21 bases left in between. This CDR3 comprises 16 residues. The CDR3 bases are TGTGCCAGCAGCACCGAGATCGGGCGGACCGGGCAGCCCCAGCATTTT. Protein sequence: CASSTEIGRTGQPQHF. Together with reference TRBV7-2 and TRBJ1-5, the CDR3 gives the full variable domain: GAGVSQSPSNKVTEKGKDVELRCDPISGHTALYWYRQSLGQGLEFLIYFQGNSAPDKSGLPSDRFSAERTGGSVSTLTIQRTQQEDSAVYLCASSTEIGRTGQPQHFGDGTRLSIL.

V and J are TRBV7-2 and TRBJ1-2; D call uncertain. Per germline, CDR1 SGHTA and CDR2 FQGNSA. The CDR3 runs 13 residues. The V and J ends lost 5 bases and 5 bases respectively, with 12 bases between them. The CDR3 reads CASSLGVGYGYTF. The CDR3 nucleotides read TGTGCCAGCAGCCTCGGAGTAGGGTATGGCTACACCTTC.

This chain uses TRBV5-1 with TRBJ2-1, with D possibly TRBD1 on 5 matching bases. The V and J ends lost 4 bases and 4 bases respectively, with 15 bases between them. CDR1 is SGHRS, CDR2 YFSETQ, per germline. The CDR3 runs to 15 residues. The CDR3 spells CASSVGHGIYNEQFF. The CDR3 DNA follows: TGCGCCAGCAGCGTCGGACATGGGATATACAATGAGCAGTTCTTC.

V is TRBV28 and J is TRBJ1-5; 8 bases map to TRBD1. The V segment lost 0 bases and the J segment 6 bases; nucleotides outside the gene matches: 7. CDR1 MDHEN and CDR2 SYDVKM come from the germline V gene. This CDR3 comprises 16 residues. CDR3 protein: CASSLWAGTGIQPQHF. The CDR3 DNA reads as TGTGCCAGCAGTTTATGGGCGGGGACAGGAATTCAGCCCCAGCATTTT.